Following are 3 T cell receptor beta chains from one sample sequenced in a study of tumor-infiltrating lymphocytes in localized non-small cell lung cancer. This table comes from immunoSEQ multiplex PCR, and its TCRdb copy is limited to in-frame clones, with some not included. The sample consists of about 12,000 clones, 75% to 80% of them appearing once. The sequenced material came from uninvolved lung tissue not adjacent to the tumor. The receptor source for this set is a human donor with non-small cell lung cancer.

The rearrangement joins TRBV6-5 to TRBJ2-1, with D hard to call. Trimming cost V 1 base and J 5 bases, with 6 bases left between them. This CDR3 region has 13 residues. Germline CDR1 is MNHEY and CDR2 is SVGAGI. Here the CDR3 DNA reads TGTGCCAGCAGTTACTTAGGGCACAATGAGCAGTTCTTC. Translation: CASSYLGHNEQFF.

The J gene is TRBJ2-3, the V gene TRBV11-2; D gene uncertain. The CDR3 has 13 amino acids. V dropped 5 bases and J dropped 5 bases, with 11 bases sitting between them. CDR1 is SGHAT and CDR2 is FQNNGV in the germline V gene. The CDR3 reads CASSQNSVDTQYF. Written as DNA, the CDR3 is TGTGCCAGCAGCCAGAATAGTGTAGATACGCAGTATTTT.

This chain uses TRBV5-4 with TRBJ2-5, with a possible D match to TRBD2 (6 bases). V was shortened by 0 bases and J by 2 bases, with 11 bases between the two germline ends. In germline, CDR1 is SGHNT, CDR2 YYREEE (reference sequence). The CDR3 covers 15 residues. The CDR3 is CASSLVLAGQETQYF. The CDR3 nucleotides read TGTGCCAGCAGCTTGGTACTGGCGGGGCAAGAGACCCAGTACTTC.